One and the same sample provided the 10 T cell receptor beta chains below, sequenced in a study of T cells in Graves' hyperthyroidism and ophthalmopathy. RNA transcripts served as the template for amplifying TCR beta CDR3 regions. When the TCR CDR3 underwent first-round RT-PCR, the HTBI primer set was used. MiXCR was run by TCRdb on the multiplex PCR reads, yielding one entry per CDR3 protein. Here the sample spans 300,000 to 450,000 distinct CDR3 sequences, approximately 18% being singletons. Sequenced input: blood. These receptor sequences come from a young man with Graves' ophthalmopathy.

The table lists this clonotype with a few counts. The chain uses TRBV28 and TRBJ1-2, with D hard to call. The V and J ends lost 2 bases and 0 bases respectively, with 7 bases between them. Per the germline V gene, CDR1 is MDHEN and CDR2 is SYDVKM. There are 14 residues in the CDR3. CDR3 region: CASSLRGTNYGYTF. The DNA of the CDR3 is TGTGCCAGCAGTTTACGGGGAACTAACTATGGCTACACCTTC.

The J gene is TRBJ2-1, the V gene TRBV7-9; 10 nucleotides align to TRBD2. J was trimmed by 12 bases and V by 5 bases; bases with no gene match: 7. Germline values: CDR1 SEHNR, CDR2 FQNEAQ (reference sequence). CDR3 length: 13 residues. The CDR3 spells CASSRAGGDAQFF. In DNA, the CDR3 is TGTGCCAGCAGCCGAGCGGGAGGGGACGCGCAGTTCTTC.

In this sample, this clonotype turned up a few times. The chain combines TRBV6-5 with TRBJ1-1; D not certain. Deletions cut 0 bases from V and 1 base from J, with 6 bases between. Germline values: CDR1 MNHEY, CDR2 SVGAGI. The CDR3 length is 14 residues. CDR3 DNA sequence: TGTGCCAGCAGTTACTCCCCCCAGAACACTGAAGCTTTCTTT. Protein sequence: CASSYSPQNTEAFF.

As to this clonotype: A read error may be the cause here, since a much bigger clone is one base away. The V gene is TRBV20-1, the J gene TRBJ1-2; D ambiguous. This CDR3 spans 11 amino acids. From germline, CDR1 is DFQATT and CDR2 SNEGSKA (reference sequence). CDR3 protein: CGARVVRGYTF. The CDR3 bases are TGCGGTGCTAGAGTAGTTCGGGGCTACACCTTC.

This clonotype was counted many times. This rearrangement joins TRBV6-6 to TRBJ2-7; D is possibly TRBD2 (6 bases). V was pared by 2 bases and J by 3 bases, with 14 bases between. The CDR3 consists of 15 residues. Per germline, CDR1 MNHNY and CDR2 SVGAGI (reference sequence). CDR3 nucleotide sequence: TGTGCCAGCAGTTACGGTGGAGGGACGGTCTACGAGCAGTACTTC. Translation gives CASSYGGGTVYEQYF.

This chain links TRBV7-6 with TRBJ1-1; D not certain. The CDR3 loop spans 17 amino acids. Germline V gene data show CDR1 as SGHVS and CDR2 as FNYEAQ. V shed 1 base and J shed 1 base, with 16 bases lying between them. Here the CDR3 DNA reads TGTGCCAGCAGCTTAGTTGATCCGGGGTTAACGAACACTGAAGCTTTCTTT. It codes for CASSLVDPGLTNTEAFF.

This clonotype was seen at least ten times. The rearrangement uses TRBV7-9 and TRBJ1-1, with 7 bases lining up with TRBD1. Germline V gene lookup returns CDR1 SEHNR and CDR2 FQNEAQ (reference sequence). V dropped 4 bases and J dropped 5; count of bases not matched to a gene: 7. This CDR3 region has 14 residues. The CDR3 DNA follows: TGTGCCAGCAGCTACCAGGGGGGAGAGACTGAAGCTTTCTTT. Encoded protein: CASSYQGGETEAFF.

This clonotype was picked up many times. V gene TRBV20-1 combines with J gene TRBJ2-1, with 7 positions matching TRBD1. The CDR3 sequence is 14 residues long. V dropped 6 bases and J dropped 5; count of bases not matched to a gene: 10. Germline assignment: CDR1 DFQATT and CDR2 SNEGSKA (reference sequence). In nucleotides, the CDR3 is TGCAGTGCGCCGACAGGGTGGGACCACAATGAGCAGTTCTTC. As protein: CSAPTGWDHNEQFF.

This chain connects TRBV28 to TRBJ2-7, with D possibly being TRBD2 (7 bases). Germline V lookup: CDR1 MDHEN, CDR2 SYDVKM. This CDR3 has 14 amino acids. Trimming left V 6 bases short and J 2 bases short, with 14 bases between. The CDR3 reads CASRRPGGPYEQYF. CDR3 coding DNA: TGTGCCAGCAGGCGGCCGGGGGGCCCCTACGAGCAGTACTTC.

This clonotype was detected ten times or more. This rearrangement joins TRBV7-3 to TRBJ2-1; 7 bases match TRBD2. The CDR3 contains 15 residues. With 8 bases clipped from V and 1 base from J, the junction kept 8 bases outside the gene matches. Per germline, CDR1 SGHTA and CDR2 FQGTGA. CDR3 protein: CASGWGGGSYNEQFF. The CDR3 DNA reads as TGTGCCAGCGGATGGGGCGGGGGTTCCTACAATGAGCAGTTCTTC.